Detailed here is one T cell receptor beta chain. Its specificity is not known. The entry originates in a study of T-cell memory formation after mild COVID-19. Trimming stripped 4 bases from V and 7 bases from J, with 8 bases between. CDR1 is SGHRS and CDR2 is YFSETQ in the germline V gene. There are 12 residues in the CDR3. With constant-segment primers, 5'RACE yielded cDNA libraries of TCR alpha and TCR beta that carried sample barcodes and UMIs. Via MiXCR, TCRdb re-called the 5' RACE reads, giving one row per CDR3 protein. This sample has about 610,000 distinct CDR3 sequences, with roughly 17% found just once. Findings and limits, study-wide: Clones that contracted from day 15 to 85 had balanced CD4/CD8; later expanders were CD4+ biased.

This sequence originates from an adult woman who had mild COVID-19 (a few samples of this study predate the infection). Cell type and time point are not known. The chain links TRBV5-1 to TRBJ1-4, with D possibly matching TRBD1 (5 bases). The sequencing sample was made of PBMCs or a T cell subset sorted from them (not recorded which). The CDR3 sequence: CASSGGPEKLFF. The CDR3 bases are TGCGCCAGCAGCGGGGGACCTGAAAAACTGTTTTTT.